These 17 T cell receptor beta chains were all obtained from the same sample, sequenced in a study of blood T cell repertoires in COVID-19. TCRdb's table, derived via immunoSEQ multiplex PCR, lists solely in-frame clones and lacks some. The table lists around 160,000 clones, 84% of them singletons. The sample taken for sequencing was PBMCs or T cells enriched from blood (not recorded which). Source of these receptors: a woman aged 45 to 65 who had been exposed to COVID-19.

This clone has just one count. This chain uses TRBV7-9 with TRBJ2-7; possibly TRBD1 for D (6 bases). V lost 5 bases to trimming and J lost 5 bases, with 19 bases between them. Germline loops: CDR1 SEHNR, CDR2 FQNEAQ (reference sequence). CDR3 length: 15 amino acids. The CDR3: CASSGDTPKRNEQYF. CDR3 coding DNA: TGTGCCAGCAGCGGGGACACGCCTAAAAGGAACGAGCAGTACTTC.

The CDR3 region is CASSQSGRGGRADTQYF. CDR3 nucleotides: TGTGCCAGCAGCCAAAGCGGGAGGGGCGGTCGGGCAGATACGCAGTATTTT. V gene TRBV7-8 combines with J gene TRBJ2-3, with TRBD2 identical over 10 bases. The J segment lost 4 bases and the V segment lost 5 bases, leaving 12 bases of the junction unmatched. This CDR3 is 17 amino acids long. CDR1 and CDR2 from the germline V gene are SGHVS and FQNEAQ.

The chain combines TRBV2 with TRBJ2-1, with TRBD2 matching 8 bases. The CDR3 has 13 amino acids. V trimming: 7 bases; J trimming: 9 bases; junction bases outside the gene matches: 8. CDR1 SNHLY and CDR2 FYNNEI come from the germline V gene. This chain's CDR3 is CASTGTSIGEQFF. For the CDR3, the DNA is TGTGCCAGCACGGGGACTAGTATCGGTGAGCAGTTCTTC.

This clone was picked up one time. The J gene is TRBJ2-7, the V gene TRBV7-8; 9 bases are a match to TRBD1. The CDR3 loop spans 15 amino acids. Germline V CDR1 and CDR2: SGHVS, FQNEAQ. Trimming cost V 1 base and J 4 bases; bases outside gene matches: 5. The CDR3 loop is CASSLGDRVGYEQYF. As DNA, the CDR3 is TGTGCCAGCAGCTTAGGGGACAGGGTAGGGTACGAGCAGTACTTC.

The chain has TRBV25-1 and TRBJ2-3; TRBD2 agrees at 8 bases. V lost 8 bases and J lost 2; bases outside the gene matches: 12. CDR3 length equals 16 residues. Germline V gives CDR1 MGHDK, CDR2 SYGVNS. The CDR3 DNA sequence: TGTGCCAGCTCCCCCCGGGGGGGGTGGGACACAGATACGCAGTATTTT. It codes for CASSPRGGWDTDTQYF.

The chain employs TRBV9 and TRBJ2-5; the D gene is possibly TRBD1 (6 bases). The ends were cut back, 4 bases at V and 2 bases at J, with 12 bases in the middle. Germline loops: CDR1 SGDLS, CDR2 YYNGEE. CDR3 length equals 14 residues. The CDR3 reads CASSLRDKQETQYF. The CDR3 DNA reads as TGTGCCAGCAGCCTCCGGGACAAGCAAGAGACCCAGTACTTC.

The genes are TRBV11-1 and TRBJ1-1, with TRBD1 matching over 7 bases. The ends lost 5 bases at V and 0 bases at J; junction bases unmatched: 6. Germline V gene data show CDR1 as SGHAT and CDR2 as FQDESV (reference sequence). There are 15 residues in the CDR3. Here the CDR3 reads CASSVTGQLNTEAFF. In DNA form, the CDR3 reads TGTGCCAGCAGCGTAACGGGACAGTTGAACACTGAAGCTTTCTTT.

The V and J genes are TRBV5-5 and TRBJ2-1; 9 bases agree with TRBD1. The V segment lost 4 bases and the J segment 3 bases; nucleotides outside the gene matches: 5. This CDR3 spans 15 amino acids. Germline V gene data show CDR1 as SGHKS and CDR2 as YYEKEE (reference sequence). The CDR3 protein is CASSGLGQGYNEQFF. CDR3 nucleotide sequence: TGTGCCAGCAGCGGACTGGGACAGGGCTACAATGAGCAGTTCTTC. Full variable domain (rest looked up from reference TRBV5-5 and TRBJ2-1): DAGVTQSPTHLIKTRGQQVTLRCSPISGHKSVSWYQQVLGQGPQFIFQYYEKEERGRGNFPDRFSARQFPNYSSELNVNALLLGDSALYLCASSGLGQGYNEQFFGPGTRLTVL.

This chain links TRBV5-6 with TRBJ1-3; D unclear. Germline V gene sequence: CDR1 SGHDT, CDR2 YYEEEE. Trimming removed 2 bases at V and 0 bases at J, with 6 bases between. The CDR3 has 14 residues. The CDR3 coding sequence is TGTGCCAGCAGCTTTACGAGCTCTGGAAACACCATATATTTT. The encoded protein is CASSFTSSGNTIYF.

V usage is TRBV6-2 or TRBV6-3 and J usage is TRBJ2-3; the match to TRBD2 covers 12 bases. Germline V gene data show CDR1 as MNHEY and CDR2 as SVGEGT. With 5 bases clipped from V and 10 bases from J, the junction kept 7 bases outside the gene matches. This CDR3 has 14 residues. The DNA of the CDR3 is TGTGCCAGCAGTCCCGGACTAGCGGGACGTCCGCAGTATTTT. Protein: CASSPGLAGRPQYF.

The CDR3 DNA reads as TGTGCCAGCAGCCAAGATGTCACAGGGGGCAATGAGCAGTTCTTC. It codes for CASSQDVTGGNEQFF. The chain is built from TRBV3-1 (or the pseudogene TRBV3-2) and TRBJ2-1, with TRBD1 matching over 8 bases. The length of the CDR3 is 15 residues. V shed 0 bases and J 6 bases; nucleotides not matched to a gene: 4. Germline V lookup: CDR1 LGHDT, CDR2 YNNKEL (reference sequence).

The chain couples TRBV27 to TRBJ1-6, with D possibly TRBD1 on 6 matching bases. Between the trimmed V and J ends, which lost 6 bases and 3 bases, there was a span of 18 bases. The CDR3 length is 17 residues. Germline V gene sequence: CDR1 MNHEY, CDR2 SMNVEV (reference sequence). The CDR3 nucleotides are TGTGCCAGCAGCCTAGAACAGGGTTGGAGCTATAATTCACCCCTCCACTTT. Protein: CASSLEQGWSYNSPLHF.

This chain links TRBV10-1 with TRBJ2-2; D may be TRBD1 (5 bases). V dropped 6 bases and J dropped 7 bases, with 12 bases sitting between them. CDR3 size: 13 residues. Germline V CDR1 and CDR2: WNHNN, SYGVQD (reference sequence). In DNA form, the CDR3 reads TGCGCCAGCAGGCCAGGGTACGGCGGGGAGCTGTTTTTT. Protein sequence: CASRPGYGGELFF.

The chain recombines TRBV9 with TRBJ2-7; 12 bases are shared with TRBD2. Germline V gives CDR1 SGDLS, CDR2 YYNGEE. The CDR3 runs to 14 residues. V trimming: 6 bases; J trimming: 7 bases; junction bases outside the gene matches: 8. Written as DNA, the CDR3 is TGTGCCAGCACCCCTAGCGGGAGGGCTGATGAGCAGTACTTC. Its translation is CASTPSGRADEQYF.

The chain employs TRBV9 and TRBJ2-2, with D possibly being TRBD2 (6 bases). V dropped 5 bases and J dropped 6 bases, with 20 bases sitting between them. Germline V lookup: CDR1 SGDLS, CDR2 YYNGEE. The CDR3 contains 16 residues. The chain's CDR3 is CASSPTPGSGAGELFF. CDR3 DNA: TGTGCCAGCAGTCCGACGCCCGGGTCGGGGGCCGGGGAGCTGTTTTTT.

This chain joins TRBV20-1 and TRBJ2-5; 7 positions match TRBD1. This CDR3 spans 15 amino acids. Germline V gene data show CDR1 as DFQATT and CDR2 as SNEGSKA (reference sequence). Trimming took 3 bases from V and 2 from J; bases not matched to a gene: 9. CDR3 region: CSASNRIRGQETQYF. The CDR3 coding sequence is TGCAGTGCTAGTAATCGGATCAGGGGGCAAGAGACCCAGTACTTC.

The rearrangement joins TRBV12-3 or TRBV12-4 to TRBJ2-4, with a possible D match to TRBD1 (5 bases). CDR3 length equals 12 residues. V lost 6 bases, J lost 7 bases, and 10 bases lay in between. The CDR3 region is CASSTTVNIQYF. As DNA, the CDR3 is TGTGCCAGCAGCACGACAGTGAACATTCAGTACTTC.